This TCR beta chain was recovered during a study of T-cell memory formation after mild COVID-19. Overall study: The study found TCR clusters largely donor specific.

TCRdb reanalysed the 5' RACE reads using MiXCR and keeps one entry per CDR3 protein. The data contain a few hundred thousand distinct CDR3 sequences, 15% to 20% of them singletons. Trimming took off 5 bases at V and 7 bases at J, with 15 bases between the two ends. Germline CDR1 and CDR2: KGHSH and LQKENI. The CDR3 length is 15 residues. In the case of this clonotype: The antigen remains undetermined.

Study-wide points: Second-wave clones with a day 37 peak had unconfirmed SARS-CoV-2 specificity. CD4+ contracting clones lay mainly in CM and EM, CD8+ ones in EMRA. Within pre-infection memory, some responding clones were found, suggesting cross-reactive memory joined.

The sequence was collected from a man between 18 and 35 years old who had mild COVID-19 (a few samples of this study predate the infection). Cell type and time point are not known. The specimen was PBMCs or a T cell subset sorted from them (not recorded which). V is TRBV18 and J is TRBJ1-6, with a weak D call TRBD1 (6 bases). The CDR3 DNA reads TGTGCCAGCTCATCGGGACAAGGTGGAAATTCACCCCTCCACTTT. Encoded protein: CASSSGQGGNSPLHF.